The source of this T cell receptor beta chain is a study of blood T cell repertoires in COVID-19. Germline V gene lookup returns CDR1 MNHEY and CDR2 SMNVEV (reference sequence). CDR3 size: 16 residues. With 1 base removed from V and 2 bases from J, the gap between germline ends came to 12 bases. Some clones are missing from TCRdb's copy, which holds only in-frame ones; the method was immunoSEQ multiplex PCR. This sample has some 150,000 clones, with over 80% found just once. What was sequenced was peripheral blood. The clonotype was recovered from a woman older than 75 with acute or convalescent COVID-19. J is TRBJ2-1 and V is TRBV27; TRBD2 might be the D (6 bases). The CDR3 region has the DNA TGTGCCAGCAGTTTATATTTCGGCGGGACCTACAATGAGCAGTTCTTC. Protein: CASSLYFGGTYNEQFF.